Below, 10 T cell receptor beta chains from the same sample are listed, as sequenced in a study of cytomegalovirus exposure and HLA in healthy donors. The PCR contained 60 Vbeta and 13 Jbeta primers. Generated by immunoSEQ multiplex PCR, the TCRdb table keeps only in-frame clones and is missing some. This table holds around 100,000 clones. Sequences were obtained from PBMCs. These receptors all stem from a man aged 35-49 years in good health and CMV-seropositive.

The CDR3 DNA sequence: TGTGCCAGCGGAAAACTCTCCCAGGGTACTGAAGCTTTCTTT. Its protein is CASGKLSQGTEAFF. This chain links TRBV27 with TRBJ1-1; possibly TRBD1 for D (5 bases). This CDR3 comprises 14 residues. Trimming left V 8 bases short and J 5 bases short, with 18 bases between. Germline CDR1 MNHEY, CDR2 SMNVEV (reference sequence).

The rearrangement links TRBV5-1 to TRBJ2-7; TRBD2 aligns across 14 bases. CDR1 and CDR2 from the germline V gene are SGHRS and YFSETQ. V lost 3 bases to trimming and J lost 3 bases; unmatched junction nucleotides: 11. The CDR3 length is 18 residues. In nucleotides, the CDR3 is TGCGCCAGCAGCTCGACCTCCGGGACTAGCGGGGGACTCTACGAGCAGTACTTC. Its protein is CASSSTSGTSGGLYEQYF.

This chain connects TRBV28 to TRBJ1-1, with 7 bases that match TRBD1. With 7 bases clipped from V and 2 bases from J, the junction kept 4 bases outside the gene matches. The CDR3 loop spans 13 amino acids. Per the germline V gene, CDR1 is MDHEN and CDR2 is SYDVKM. The CDR3 DNA reads TGTGCCAGCACCAGACAGGGCAACACTGAAGCTTTCTTT. Translated, it gives CASTRQGNTEAFF.

V gene TRBV27 combines with J gene TRBJ2-1; 7 nucleotides line up with TRBD1. Germline V gene data show CDR1 as MNHEY and CDR2 as SMNVEV (reference sequence). The CDR3 has 13 residues. The CDR3 DNA reads as TGTGCTTCCGGGACAGTATTCTACAATGAGCAGTTCTTC. It codes for CASGTVFYNEQFF.

The rearrangement uses TRBV30 and TRBJ1-2; D uncertain. Deletions cut 5 bases from V and 4 bases from J, with 14 bases between. CDR1 GTSNPN and CDR2 SVGIG come from the germline V gene (reference sequence). This CDR3 has 13 residues. In nucleotides, the CDR3 is TGTGCCTGGGTCCCCGGGTCCGTCTATGGCTACACCTTC. This translates into CAWVPGSVYGYTF.

The V gene is TRBV6-5, the J gene TRBJ2-7; TRBD1 aligns across 12 bases. Germline V gives CDR1 MNHEY, CDR2 SVGAGI. The CDR3 extends over 14 amino acids. Losses at the gene ends were 7 bases for V and 7 bases for J; bases not matched to a gene: 8. CDR3 residues: CASKRDRGLGEQYF. CDR3 nucleotide sequence: TGTGCCAGCAAGAGGGACAGGGGGCTTGGGGAGCAGTACTTC.

This sequence joins TRBV7-8 and TRBJ2-1, with 8 nucleotides matching TRBD1. The ends lost 1 base at V and 4 bases at J; junction bases unmatched: 12. The CDR3 is made up of 18 amino acids. Germline-derived CDR1 and CDR2 are SGHVS and FQNEAQ. DNA of the CDR3: TGTGCCAGCAGCTTAGGGGAGAGGCGGACAGGGATTTACAATGAGCAGTTCTTC. This codes for CASSLGERRTGIYNEQFF.

The rearrangement uses TRBV30 and TRBJ1-1, with 7 positions matching TRBD1. The germline gives CDR1 GTSNPN, CDR2 SVGIG (reference sequence). The CDR3 spans 15 residues. Germline trimming cut 3 bases from V and 1 base from J; bases unmatched to any gene: 8. CDR3: CAWRAPDRENTEAFF. CDR3 DNA sequence: TGTGCCTGGAGAGCTCCTGACAGGGAGAACACTGAAGCTTTCTTT.

A word on this clone: Within the sample, other DNA sequences also encode this same CDR3. The chain joins TRBV27 to TRBJ1-5; TRBD1 aligns across 9 bases. Germline trimming cut 6 bases from V and 2 bases from J; bases unmatched to any gene: 2. Per germline, CDR1 MNHEY and CDR2 SMNVEV (reference sequence). CDR3 length: 14 residues. This chain's CDR3 is CASSRQGGNQPQHF. The CDR3 region has the DNA TGTGCCAGCAGCCGACAGGGGGGCAATCAGCCCCAGCATTTT.

The CDR3 DNA sequence: TGTGCCAGCAGTTACTCGAACGAGGGCTACGAGCAGTACTTC. The encoded protein is CASSYSNEGYEQYF. The chain uses TRBV6-5 and TRBJ2-7, with a weak D call TRBD2 (5 bases). Per the germline V gene, CDR1 is MNHEY and CDR2 is SVGAGI. V dropped 0 bases and J dropped 3 bases, with 9 bases sitting between them. The CDR3 sequence is 14 residues long.